The 2 T cell receptor beta chains below come from one sample, sequenced in a study of control samples from healthy donors and cancer patients. Generated by immunoSEQ multiplex PCR, the TCRdb table keeps only in-frame clones and is missing some. This sample carries 120,000 or so clones, about 90% of them seen once, and the ten largest clones take roughly 2%. The sequenced material came from blood. Receptor source: a man aged 18 to 30 in good health.

This clone was recorded only once. The chain links TRBV6-1 to TRBJ1-5; no reliable D call. With 0 bases removed from V and 9 bases from J, the gap between germline ends came to 12 bases. From germline, CDR1 is MNHNS and CDR2 SASEGT. The CDR3 has 14 residues. CDR3 residues: CASSEARQKTPQHF. DNA for the CDR3: TGTGCCAGCAGTGAAGCGCGGCAGAAGACGCCCCAGCATTTT.

This sequence joins TRBV5-1 and TRBJ2-7; 8 bases are a match to TRBD1. Germline lookup yields CDR1 SGHRS and CDR2 YFSETQ. Unmatched junction bases numbered 15, after V lost 0 bases and J lost 7 bases. This CDR3 region has 17 residues. The CDR3 sequence: CASSLGGGQGRLREQYF. DNA for the CDR3: TGCGCCAGCAGCTTGGGGGGAGGACAGGGACGTCTACGAGAGCAGTACTTC.